Only one count was recorded for the clone carrying this TCR beta chain. The antigen is undetermined. The V and J ends lost 8 bases and 8 bases respectively, with 18 bases between them. Germline values: CDR1 MNHEY, CDR2 SVGAGI. This CDR3 has 14 residues. The data originate from a study of T cell responses to AZD1222 COVID-19 vaccine. The study's findings and limits: Repertoire samples came only from after the peak T cell response. The study found vaccine-associated CD4 TCRs spanning spike, dominant at 160-218 and 743-854. Reports say nearly half of spike-specific TCRs go after unmutated variant regions.

Assay: immunoSEQ multiplex PCR; the TCRdb copy retains only in-frame clones and omits some. The sample holds some 150,000 clones, around 92% seen once. This rearrangement joins TRBV6-5 to TRBJ2-2; D is possibly TRBD2 (6 bases). This clonotype was sampled from an adult in good health. The sample was peripheral blood, taken on day 0 of AZD1222 vaccination. The CDR3 region is CASGQAQEGGELFF. CDR3 nucleotide sequence: TGTGCCAGCGGGCAGGCCCAGGAGGGGGGGGAGCTGTTTTTT.